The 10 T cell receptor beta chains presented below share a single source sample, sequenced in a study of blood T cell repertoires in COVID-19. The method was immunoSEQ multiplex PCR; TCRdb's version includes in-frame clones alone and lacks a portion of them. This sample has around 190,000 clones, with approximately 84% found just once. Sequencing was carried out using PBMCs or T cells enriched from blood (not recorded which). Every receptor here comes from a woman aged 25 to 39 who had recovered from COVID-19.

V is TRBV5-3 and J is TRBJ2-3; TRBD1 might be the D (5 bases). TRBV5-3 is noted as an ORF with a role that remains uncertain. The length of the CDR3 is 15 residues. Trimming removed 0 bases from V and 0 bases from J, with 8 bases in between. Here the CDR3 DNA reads TGTGCCAGAAGCTTGGTGGCAGGGAGCACAGATACGCAGTATTTT. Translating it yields CARSLVAGSTDTQYF.

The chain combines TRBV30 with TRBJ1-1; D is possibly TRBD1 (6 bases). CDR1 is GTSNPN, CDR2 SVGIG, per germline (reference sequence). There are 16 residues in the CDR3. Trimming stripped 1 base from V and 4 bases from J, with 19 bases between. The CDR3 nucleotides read TGTGCCTGGAGTGAAGGATTCCCAGGGGAGTCCACTGAAGCTTTCTTT. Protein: CAWSEGFPGESTEAFF.

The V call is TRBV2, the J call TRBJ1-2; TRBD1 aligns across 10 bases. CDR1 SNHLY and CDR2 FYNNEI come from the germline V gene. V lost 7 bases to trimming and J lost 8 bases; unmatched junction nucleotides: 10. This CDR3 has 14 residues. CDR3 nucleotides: TGTGCCAGCACCCCCGCGACAGGGGGCTGGGGCTACACCTTC. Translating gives CASTPATGGWGYTF.

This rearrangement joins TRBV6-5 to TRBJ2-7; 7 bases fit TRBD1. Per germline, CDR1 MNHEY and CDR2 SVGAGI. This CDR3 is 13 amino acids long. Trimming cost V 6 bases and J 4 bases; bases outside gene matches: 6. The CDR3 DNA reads TGTGCCAGCAGAACGACAGGGTATTACGAGCAGTACTTC. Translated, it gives CASRTTGYYEQYF.

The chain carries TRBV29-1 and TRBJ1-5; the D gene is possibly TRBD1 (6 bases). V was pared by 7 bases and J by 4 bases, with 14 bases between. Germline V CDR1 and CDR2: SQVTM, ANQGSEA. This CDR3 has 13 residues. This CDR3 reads CSAGGAANQPQHF. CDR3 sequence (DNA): TGCAGCGCTGGGGGGGCCGCAAATCAGCCCCAGCATTTT.

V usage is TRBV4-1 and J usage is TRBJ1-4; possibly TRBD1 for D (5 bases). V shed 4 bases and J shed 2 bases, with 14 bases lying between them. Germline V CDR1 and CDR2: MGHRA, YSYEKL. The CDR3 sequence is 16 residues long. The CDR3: CASSLMGGRTNEKLFF. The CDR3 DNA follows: TGCGCCAGCAGCCTGATGGGGGGTAGGACTAATGAAAAACTGTTTTTT.

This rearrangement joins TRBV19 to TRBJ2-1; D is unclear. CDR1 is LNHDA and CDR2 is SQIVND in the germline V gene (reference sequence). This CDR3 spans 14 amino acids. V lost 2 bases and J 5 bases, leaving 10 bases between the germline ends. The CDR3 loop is CASSIRSWDNEQFF. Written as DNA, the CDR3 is TGTGCCAGTAGTATACGGAGCTGGGACAATGAGCAGTTCTTC.

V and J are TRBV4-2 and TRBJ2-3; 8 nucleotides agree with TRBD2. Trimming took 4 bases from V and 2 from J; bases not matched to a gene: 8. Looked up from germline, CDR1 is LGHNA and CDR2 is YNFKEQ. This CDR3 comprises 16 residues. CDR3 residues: CASSPLRGLATDTQYF. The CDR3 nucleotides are TGTGCCAGCAGCCCCCTGCGTGGACTAGCCACAGATACGCAGTATTTT.

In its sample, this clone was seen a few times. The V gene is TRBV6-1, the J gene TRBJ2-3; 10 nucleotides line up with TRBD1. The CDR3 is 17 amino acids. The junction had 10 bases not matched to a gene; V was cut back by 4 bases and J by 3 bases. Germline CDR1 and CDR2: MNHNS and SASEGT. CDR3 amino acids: CASSARPGQGSTDTQYF. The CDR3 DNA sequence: TGTGCCAGCAGTGCGAGACCGGGACAGGGGTCGACAGATACGCAGTATTTT.

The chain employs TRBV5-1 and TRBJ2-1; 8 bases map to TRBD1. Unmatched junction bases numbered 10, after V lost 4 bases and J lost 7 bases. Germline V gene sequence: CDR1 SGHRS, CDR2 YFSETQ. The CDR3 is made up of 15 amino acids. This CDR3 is CASSPRQGRWNEQFF. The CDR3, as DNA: TGCGCCAGCAGCCCCAGACAGGGGCGATGGAATGAGCAGTTCTTC.